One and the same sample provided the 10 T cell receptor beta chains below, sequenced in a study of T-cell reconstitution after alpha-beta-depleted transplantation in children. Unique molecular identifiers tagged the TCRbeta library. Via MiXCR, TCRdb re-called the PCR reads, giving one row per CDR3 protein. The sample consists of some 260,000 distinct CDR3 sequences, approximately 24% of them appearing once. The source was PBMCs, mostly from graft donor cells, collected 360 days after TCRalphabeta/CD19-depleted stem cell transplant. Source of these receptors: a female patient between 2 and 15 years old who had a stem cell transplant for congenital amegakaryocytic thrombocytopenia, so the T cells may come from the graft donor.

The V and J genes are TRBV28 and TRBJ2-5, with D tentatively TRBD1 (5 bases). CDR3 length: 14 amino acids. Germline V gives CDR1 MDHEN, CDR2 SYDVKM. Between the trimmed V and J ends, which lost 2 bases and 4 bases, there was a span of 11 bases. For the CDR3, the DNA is TGTGCCAGCAGTTTAATCTGGGGCCGAGAGACCCAGTACTTC. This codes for CASSLIWGRETQYF.

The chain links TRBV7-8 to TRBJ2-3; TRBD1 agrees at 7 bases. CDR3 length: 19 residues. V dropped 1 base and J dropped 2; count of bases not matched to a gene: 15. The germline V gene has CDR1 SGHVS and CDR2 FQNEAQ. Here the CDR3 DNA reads TGTGCCAGCAGCTTAGTTCCTTTTTTGGCCAGGGGGACCACAGATACGCAGTATTTT. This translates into CASSLVPFLARGTTDTQYF.

The DNA of the CDR3 is TGTGCCAGCAGCCCTCCTAGGGGCGCCTCAGATACGCAGTATTTT. It specifies CASSPPRGASDTQYF. V gene TRBV12-3 or TRBV12-4 combines with J gene TRBJ2-3; TRBD1 might be the D (5 bases). Between the trimmed V and J ends, which lost 6 bases and 4 bases, there was a span of 17 bases. The CDR3 is 15 residues long.

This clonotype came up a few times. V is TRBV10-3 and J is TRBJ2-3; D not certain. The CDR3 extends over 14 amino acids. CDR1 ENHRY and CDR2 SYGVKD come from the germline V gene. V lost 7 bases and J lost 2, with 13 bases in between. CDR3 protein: CAINDLANTDTQYF. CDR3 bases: TGTGCCATCAACGACCTCGCTAACACAGATACGCAGTATTTT.

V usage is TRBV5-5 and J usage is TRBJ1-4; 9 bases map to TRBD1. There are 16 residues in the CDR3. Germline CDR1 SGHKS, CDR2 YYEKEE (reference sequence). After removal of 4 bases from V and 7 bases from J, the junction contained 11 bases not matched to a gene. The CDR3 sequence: CASSESQGTGIEKLFF. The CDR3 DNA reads TGTGCCAGCAGCGAATCCCAAGGGACAGGGATTGAAAAACTGTTTTTT.

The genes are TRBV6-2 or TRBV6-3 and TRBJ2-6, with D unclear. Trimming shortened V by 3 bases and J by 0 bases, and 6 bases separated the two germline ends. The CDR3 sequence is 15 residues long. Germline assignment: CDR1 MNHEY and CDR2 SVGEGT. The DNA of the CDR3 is TGTGCCAGCAGTTATAGCCTCTCTGGGGCCAACGTCCTGACTTTC. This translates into CASSYSLSGANVLTF.

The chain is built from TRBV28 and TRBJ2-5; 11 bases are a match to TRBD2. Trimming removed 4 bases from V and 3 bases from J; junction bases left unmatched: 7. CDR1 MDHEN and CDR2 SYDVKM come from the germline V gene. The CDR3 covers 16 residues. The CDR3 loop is CASSSGLAELKETQYF. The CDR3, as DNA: TGTGCCAGCAGTTCGGGACTAGCGGAGCTGAAAGAGACCCAGTACTTC.

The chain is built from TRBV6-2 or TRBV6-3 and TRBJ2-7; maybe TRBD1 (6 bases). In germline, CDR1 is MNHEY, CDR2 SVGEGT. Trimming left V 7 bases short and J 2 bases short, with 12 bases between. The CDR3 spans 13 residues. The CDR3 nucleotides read TGTGCCAGCACTAGGGCAGGGGCCTACGAGCAGTACTTC. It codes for CASTRAGAYEQYF.

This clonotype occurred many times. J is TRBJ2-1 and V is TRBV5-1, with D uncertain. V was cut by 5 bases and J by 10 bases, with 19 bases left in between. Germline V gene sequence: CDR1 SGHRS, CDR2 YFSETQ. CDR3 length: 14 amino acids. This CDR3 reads CASSRTNDKKEQFF. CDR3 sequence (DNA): TGCGCCAGCAGTCGGACGAACGACAAAAAAGAGCAGTTCTTC.

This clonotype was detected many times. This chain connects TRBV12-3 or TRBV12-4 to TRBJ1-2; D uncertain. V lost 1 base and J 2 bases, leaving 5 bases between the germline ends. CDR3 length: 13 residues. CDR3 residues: CASSLGRNYGYTF. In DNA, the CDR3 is TGTGCCAGCAGTTTAGGCAGAAACTATGGCTACACCTTC.